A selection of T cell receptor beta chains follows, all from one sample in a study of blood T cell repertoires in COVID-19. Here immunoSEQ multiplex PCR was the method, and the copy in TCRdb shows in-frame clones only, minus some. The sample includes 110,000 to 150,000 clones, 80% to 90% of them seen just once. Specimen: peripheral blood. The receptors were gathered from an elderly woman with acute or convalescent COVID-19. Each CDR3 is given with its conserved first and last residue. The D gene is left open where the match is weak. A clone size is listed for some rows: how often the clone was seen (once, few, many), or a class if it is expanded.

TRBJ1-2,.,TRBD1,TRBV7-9,TGTGCCAGCAGCTTAGCGGCAGGGGGCGCGGGTGGCTACACCTTC,CASSLAAGGAGGYTF
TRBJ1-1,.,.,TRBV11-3,TGTGCCAGCAGCTTCTCCAGTAACACTGAAGCTTTCTTT,CASSFSSNTEAFF
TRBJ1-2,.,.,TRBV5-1,TGCGCCAGCAGCTTGGAGATGGACAAAGGGGCCTATGGCTACACCTTC,CASSLEMDKGAYGYTF
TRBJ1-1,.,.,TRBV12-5,TGTGCTAGTGGTTTGTCCAATTCGGGTGAAGCTTTCTTT,CASGLSNSGEAFF
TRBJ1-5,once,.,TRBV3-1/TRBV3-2,TGTGCCAGCAGCCAAGATTCGCCAGGGGGCAATCAGCCCCAGCATTTT,CASSQDSPGGNQPQHF
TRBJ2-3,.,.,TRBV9,TGTGCCAGCAGCTGGGGGGAGGTAGGGGATACGCAGTATTTT,CASSWGEVGDTQYF
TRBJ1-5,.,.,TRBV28,TGTGCCAGCAGTTCTACCGGGACAAAAAATAGCAATCAGCCCCAGCATTTT,CASSSTGTKNSNQPQHF
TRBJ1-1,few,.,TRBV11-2,TGTGCCAGCAGCTACGACAGGAACACTGAAGCTTTCTTT,CASSYDRNTEAFF
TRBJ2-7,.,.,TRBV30,TGTGCCTGGAGGGAGGGGGGGGAAAGCGCCGAGCAGTACTTC,CAWREGGESAEQYF
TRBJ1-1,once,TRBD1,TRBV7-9,TGTGCCAGCAGCTCGCGGACAGGGGAGATACCTTTCTTT,CASSSRTGEIPFF
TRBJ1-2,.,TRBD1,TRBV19,TGTGCCAGTACAGGGGACAGGGTACAAGACTCCAACTATGGCTACACCTTC,CASTGDRVQDSNYGYTF
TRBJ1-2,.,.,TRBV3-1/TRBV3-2,TGTGCCAGCAGCCAAGATTGGGGCAGCTATGGCTACACCTTC,CASSQDWGSYGYTF
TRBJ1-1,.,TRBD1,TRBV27,TGTGCCACTTCGACAGGGTGGGACACTGAAGCTTTCTTT,CATSTGWDTEAFF
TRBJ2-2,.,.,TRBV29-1,TGCAGCGGACAGAGGGGGAGCAACACCGGGGAGCTGTTTTTT,CSGQRGSNTGELFF
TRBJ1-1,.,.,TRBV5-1,TGCGCCAGCAGCTTAGGGGGACCTACGTACGAAGCTTTCTTT,CASSLGGPTYEAFF
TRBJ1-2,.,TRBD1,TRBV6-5,TGTGCCAGTAGGACAGGGGTAGCGGTCTCTTATGGCTACACCTTC,CASRTGVAVSYGYTF
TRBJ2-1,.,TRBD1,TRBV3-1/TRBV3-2,TGTGCCAGCAGCCAGGGACAGTGGGGCAATGAGCAGTTCTTC,CASSQGQWGNEQFF
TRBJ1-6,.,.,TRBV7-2,TGTGCCAGCAGCTTAGCACAGGTCGACAATTCACCCCTCCACTTT,CASSLAQVDNSPLHF
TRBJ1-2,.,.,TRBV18,TGTGCCAGCTCAGACAGCTATGGCTACACCTTC,CASSDSYGYTF
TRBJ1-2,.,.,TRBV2,TGTGCCAGCAGTGGGGCATCAGGCGCCTATGGCTACACCTTC,CASSGASGAYGYTF
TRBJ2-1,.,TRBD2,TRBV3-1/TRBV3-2,TGTGCCAGCAGAACTAGCGGGGGGGCTTACAATGAGCAGTTCTTC,CASRTSGGAYNEQFF
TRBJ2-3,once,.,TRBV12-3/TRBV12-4,TGTGCCAGCGAAATTGGGGGGTTCAATACGCAGTATTTT,CASEIGGFNTQYF
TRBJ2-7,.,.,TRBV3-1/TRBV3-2,TGTGCCAGCACCCCCAATCGGGTCCCTGGTTTCAAGCAGTACTTC,CASTPNRVPGFKQYF
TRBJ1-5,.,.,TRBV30,TGTGCCTGGAGTGACGGGGGGAGCAATCAGCCCCAGCATTTT,CAWSDGGSNQPQHF
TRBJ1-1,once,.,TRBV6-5,TGTGCCAGCACACTAGCGGTCATGAACACTGAAGCTTTCTTT,CASTLAVMNTEAFF
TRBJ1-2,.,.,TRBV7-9,TGTGCCAGCAGCCCCTGGGCCTCTAACTATGGCTACACCTTC,CASSPWASNYGYTF
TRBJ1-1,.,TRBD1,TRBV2,TGTGCCAGCACCAGGGGGATGAACACTGAAGCTTTCTTT,CASTRGMNTEAFF
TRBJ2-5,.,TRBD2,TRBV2,TGTGCCAGCACAGCCGGGACTAGCGGGGGAGAGACCCAGTACTTC,CASTAGTSGGETQYF
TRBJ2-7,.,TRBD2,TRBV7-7,TGTGCTAGCAGCCCATCCACTAGCGGAGGGACCTACGAGCAGTACTTC,CASSPSTSGGTYEQYF
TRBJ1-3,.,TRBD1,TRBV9,TGTGCCAGCAGTGGAGTGACAGGGGGCGCTTCCGGAAACACCATATATTTT,CASSGVTGGASGNTIYF
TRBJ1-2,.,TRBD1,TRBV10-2,TGCGCCAGCAGGCGACCGGGACAGGGGGACTATGGCTACACCTTC,CASRRPGQGDYGYTF
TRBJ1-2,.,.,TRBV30,TGTGCCTGGAGTTTACAGGGTTATGGCTACACCTTC,CAWSLQGYGYTF
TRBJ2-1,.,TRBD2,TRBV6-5,TGTGCCAGCACCTCTAGCGGGTCGTACAATGAGCAGTTCTTC,CASTSSGSYNEQFF
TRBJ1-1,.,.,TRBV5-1,TGCGCCAGCAGCTTGACAGGGACCCCTGAAGCTTTCTTT,CASSLTGTPEAFF
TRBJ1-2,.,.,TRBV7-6,TGTGCCAGCAGCCTTCGCACAGGGACTGGCTACACCTTC,CASSLRTGTGYTF
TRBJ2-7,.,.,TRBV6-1,TGTGCCAGCAGTGAAGAAGCAGGGTACGCTTACGAGCAGTACTTC,CASSEEAGYAYEQYF
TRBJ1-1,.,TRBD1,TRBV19,TGTGCCAGTAGTGATCGGGACAGGAGGATTAACACTGAAGCTTTCTTT,CASSDRDRRINTEAFF
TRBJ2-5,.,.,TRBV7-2,TGTGCCAGCAGCTCTAGTATCCGAGAGACCCAGTACTTC,CASSSSIRETQYF
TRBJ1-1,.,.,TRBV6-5,TGTGCCAGCAGCAAATCAGGAACTAACACTGAAGCTTTCTTT,CASSKSGTNTEAFF
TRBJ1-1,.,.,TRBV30,TGTGCCTGGAGGTTAAGAGAGTCCAACTCTGAAGCTTTCTTT,CAWRLRESNSEAFF
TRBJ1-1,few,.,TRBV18,TGTGCCAGCTCACCACTTAACGGGGACACTGAAGCTTTCTTT,CASSPLNGDTEAFF
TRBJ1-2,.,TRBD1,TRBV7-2,TGTGCCAGCAGCCCAAGACAGGGGGCGGATGGCTACACCTTC,CASSPRQGADGYTF
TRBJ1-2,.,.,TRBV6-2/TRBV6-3,TGTGCCAGCAGTTACTCCACACGGGGCTATGGCTACACCTTC,CASSYSTRGYGYTF
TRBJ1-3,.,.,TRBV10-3,TGTGCCATCAGTGAGTCTGCGGGAACTGGAAACACCATATATTTT,CAISESAGTGNTIYF
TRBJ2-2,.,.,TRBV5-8,TGTGCCAGCAGCTTGGGACACTCGTTCACCGGGGAGCTGTTTTTT,CASSLGHSFTGELFF